The 5 T cell receptor beta chains reported below all come from one sample, sequenced in a study of cytotoxic CD8 clonotypes in ibrutinib-treated CLL. Profiling relied on immunoSEQ multiplex PCR, and the TCRdb table lists in-frame clones only, not all of them. The sample includes about 120,000 clones, 45% to 65% seen only once; the top ten take around a third. Source: PBMCs, taken after 24 months of ibrutinib treatment. These receptors came from a human donor with chronic lymphocytic leukemia.

This clone turned up a few times. The CDR3 nucleotides are TGCGCCAGCAGCCAAGGAAACTCGGGACGCACAGATACGCAGTATTTT. Translated, it gives CASSQGNSGRTDTQYF. The chain has TRBV4-1 and TRBJ2-3; tentatively, D is TRBD1 or TRBD2 (5 bases each). Germline V CDR1 and CDR2: MGHRA, YSYEKL. CDR3 length equals 16 residues. Deletions cut 1 base from V and 1 base from J, with 12 bases between.

The chain uses TRBV6-4 and TRBJ1-1; D might be TRBD1 (5 bases). The germline V gene has CDR1 MRHNA and CDR2 SNTAGT. V was trimmed by 6 bases and J by 1 base, leaving 12 bases between them. The CDR3 spans 14 residues. Written as DNA, the CDR3 is TGTGCCAGCAGCGGTGGGGCCGGGAACACTGAAGCTTTCTTT. Its protein product is CASSGGAGNTEAFF.

The CDR3 coding sequence is TGTGCCAGCAGCCCAAATTTTGGGTCATCAGCGGATCAGCCCCAGCATTTT. Translated: CASSPNFGSSADQPQHF. The J gene is TRBJ1-5, the V gene TRBV5-6; D not resolved. Trimming stripped 4 bases from V and 5 bases from J, with 22 bases between. Germline V gives CDR1 SGHDT, CDR2 YYEEEE. The CDR3 consists of 17 residues.

The chain joins TRBV14 to TRBJ2-1; D unresolved. Looked up from germline, CDR1 is SGHDN and CDR2 is FVKESK. Trimming removed 2 bases at V and 5 bases at J, with 7 bases between. The CDR3 has 13 amino acids. CDR3 protein: CASSQSRNNEQFF. For the CDR3, the DNA is TGTGCCAGCAGCCAAAGCCGTAACAATGAGCAGTTCTTC.

The rearrangement uses TRBV2 and TRBJ1-4; D is unresolved. The germline CDR1 and CDR2 sequences are SNHLY and FYNNEI. V lost 1 base and J 8 bases, leaving 14 bases between the germline ends. The CDR3 loop spans 15 amino acids. CDR3 coding DNA: TGTGCCAGCAGTGAAGAAGCACCTCTTCGGGAAAAACTGTTTTTT. It specifies CASSEEAPLREKLFF.